This is a list of T cell receptor beta chains from one sample in a study of cytomegalovirus exposure and HLA in healthy donors. Sequencing used immunoSEQ multiplex PCR; TCRdb keeps in-frame clones, though not all of them. The table has 150,000 to 200,000 clones, more than 75% seen once; the top ten hold approximately 7%. Sequencing used PBMCs. The receptors stem from a man aged 18 to 29 in good health and CMV-seropositive. Each CDR3 is given with its conserved first and last residue. A D gene is named only where the DNA matches it firmly. Clone size is given for some rows only: seen once, a few or many times, or a class if the clone is expanded.

CDR3 protein	CDR3 DNA	J gene	clone size	V gene	D gene
CALRQGFTGTQQYF	TGTGCCTTGCGCCAGGGGTTCACGGGGACCCAGCAGTACTTC	TRBJ2-7	few	TRBV30	.
CASSFRTSGIYNEQFF	TGTGCCAGCAGCTTTAGGACTAGCGGAATATACAATGAGCAGTTCTTC	TRBJ2-1	.	TRBV7-9	TRBD2
CASSRDSYEQYF	TGCGCCAGCAGCCGGGACAGCTACGAGCAGTACTTC	TRBJ2-7	few	TRBV5-1	TRBD1
CASSQPEPGQGDSPNYGYTF	TGCGCCAGCAGCCAACCCGAACCGGGACAGGGGGATTCTCCTAACTATGGCTACACCTTC	TRBJ1-2	.	TRBV4-1	TRBD1
CASSLGQDRGGYTF	TGTGCCAGCAGCTTAGGACAGGACCGGGGCGGCTACACCTTC	TRBJ1-2	.	TRBV7-9	.
CASSLGRDRGRNEQFF	TGTGCCAGCAGCTTGGGAAGGGACAGGGGGCGGAATGAGCAGTTCTTC	TRBJ2-1	once	TRBV5-7	TRBD1
CSVVRTGSYEQYF	TGCAGCGTTGTTAGGACAGGGTCGTACGAGCAGTACTTC	TRBJ2-7	.	TRBV29-1	TRBD1
CASSFTDSYTGELFF	TGTGCCAGCAGCTTCACGGACAGTTACACCGGGGAGCTGTTTTTT	TRBJ2-2	.	TRBV7-6	.
CASSLKRGNQPQHF	TGTGCCAGCAGTTTAAAGAGAGGCAATCAGCCCCAGCATTTT	TRBJ1-5	few	TRBV27	.
CASSQATGGYTF	TGTGCCAGCAGCCAAGCAACTGGTGGCTACACCTTC	TRBJ1-2	few	TRBV4-2	.
CAQARGYEQYF	TGTGCTCAAGCTCGGGGTTACGAGCAGTACTTC	TRBJ2-7	few	TRBV30	.
CASNGQGRPNIQYF	TGTGCCAGCAACGGACAGGGGCGTCCAAACATTCAGTACTTC	TRBJ2-4	.	TRBV5-4	TRBD1
CASSLGPGNEQFF	TGTGCCAGCAGCTTAGGGCCAGGCAATGAGCAGTTCTTC	TRBJ2-1	.	TRBV7-2	.
CASSTLAGEEEQYF	TGTGCCAGTAGTACGCTAGCGGGAGAGGAAGAGCAGTACTTC	TRBJ2-7	.	TRBV19	TRBD2
CASSQDNWNTGELFF	TGTGCCAGCAGTCAAGACAACTGGAACACCGGGGAGCTGTTTTTT	TRBJ2-2	.	TRBV6-6	.
CASSPPDRGSYEQYF	TGTGCCAGCAGCCCTCCCGACAGGGGGTCCTACGAGCAGTACTTC	TRBJ2-7	.	TRBV6-5	TRBD1
CASSPSQGWATDTQYF	TGTGCCAGCTCACCATCCCAAGGCTGGGCCACAGATACGCAGTATTTT	TRBJ2-3	.	TRBV18	.
CASSADKSSYNEQFF	TGCGCCAGCAGCGCTGACAAGAGCTCCTACAATGAGCAGTTCTTC	TRBJ2-1	.	TRBV4-3	.
CAISESALAGDYEQFF	TGTGCCATCAGTGAGTCTGCACTAGCGGGAGACTATGAGCAGTTCTTC	TRBJ2-1	.	TRBV10-3	TRBD2
CASRQGMAQETQYF	TGTGCCAGCAGACAGGGTATGGCCCAAGAGACCCAGTACTTC	TRBJ2-5	.	TRBV27	.
CASRLGVTSGRTDTQYF	TGTGCCAGCAGACTAGGGGTCACTAGCGGGAGAACAGATACGCAGTATTTT	TRBJ2-3	.	TRBV7-9	TRBD2
CASSGPNEQYF	TGTGCCAGCAGTGGTCCCAACGAGCAGTACTTC	TRBJ2-7	few	TRBV2	.
CASSDSGPGGADTQYF	TGTGCCAGCAGTGATTCGGGGCCGGGAGGGGCAGATACGCAGTATTTT	TRBJ2-3	.	TRBV6-4	TRBD2
CASSAHDRGPEAFF	TGTGCCAGCAGCGCCCACGACAGGGGCCCTGAAGCTTTCTTT	TRBJ1-1	once	TRBV9	TRBD1
CASRRQGGENTEAFF	TGTGCCAGCAGGAGACAGGGGGGAGAGAACACTGAAGCTTTCTTT	TRBJ1-1	.	TRBV27	TRBD1
CASSGLAGVGQQYF	TGTGCCAGTAGTGGGCTAGCGGGAGTTGGGCAGCAGTACTTC	TRBJ2-7	.	TRBV19	TRBD2
CASSLVLAGSEQFF	TGTGCCAGCAGCTTAGTACTAGCGGGGTCTGAGCAGTTCTTC	TRBJ2-1	.	TRBV11-2	TRBD2
CATLASGNTIYF	TGTGCCACGCTAGCCTCTGGAAACACCATATATTTT	TRBJ1-3	once	TRBV28	.
CASSFLYEQYF	TGTGCCAGCAGTTTTCTGTACGAGCAGTACTTC	TRBJ2-7	.	TRBV28	.
CASSLASDTQYF	TGCGCCAGCAGCTTGGCTAGCGATACGCAGTATTTT	TRBJ2-3	.	TRBV5-1	.
CASSGGGRGFYNEQFF	TGTGCCAGCAGTGGGGGTGGCAGGGGCTTCTACAATGAGCAGTTCTTC	TRBJ2-1	.	TRBV25-1	.
CASSLNDFSVEAQYF	TGTGCCAGCAGCTTAAATGACTTTTCGGTAGAGGCCCAGTACTTC	TRBJ2-5	.	TRBV7-2	.
CASSYSRDRDAEAFF	TGTGCCAGCAGTTACTCGAGGGACAGGGATGCTGAAGCTTTCTTT	TRBJ1-1	.	TRBV6-5	TRBD1
CASSWGLPDYEQYF	TGTGCCAGCAGCTGGGGACTTCCAGACTACGAGCAGTACTTC	TRBJ2-7	.	TRBV11-2	.
CSVVTGLDEQYF	TGCAGCGTTGTTACAGGGTTGGACGAGCAGTACTTC	TRBJ2-7	few	TRBV29-1	.
CASSLRGQILRSGANVLTF	TGTGCCAGCAGCTTAAGGGGACAGATCCTGCGCTCTGGGGCCAACGTCCTGACTTTC	TRBJ2-6	.	TRBV7-9	TRBD1
CASRRLAGESEQYF	TGCGCCAGCAGACGACTAGCGGGAGAAAGCGAGCAGTACTTC	TRBJ2-7	.	TRBV5-1	TRBD2
CASRLGQLLNTEAFF	TGTGCCAGTAGACTAGGACAGCTTTTGAACACTGAAGCTTTCTTT	TRBJ1-1	many	TRBV19	.
CASSRSAEEIQIF	TGTGCCAGCTCACGATCGGCCGAGGAAATCCAAATCTTC	TRBJ2-7	once	TRBV7-2	.
CASSQRLALYTGELFF	TGTGCCAGCAGCCAACGGTTAGCGCTATACACCGGGGAGCTGTTTTTT	TRBJ2-2	.	TRBV14	.
CASSPPVPYEQYF	TGTGCCAGCAGTCCCCCAGTGCCCTACGAGCAGTACTTC	TRBJ2-7	.	TRBV28	.
CASSQSPSGRTGELFF	TGCGCCAGCAGCCAGTCCCCCAGCGGGAGGACCGGGGAGCTGTTTTTT	TRBJ2-2	few	TRBV4-3	TRBD2
CASSLDRGLDTEAFF	TGTGCCAGCAGCCTAGATCGGGGATTGGACACTGAAGCTTTCTTT	TRBJ1-1	.	TRBV7-3	.
CASSLGTGIIYEQYF	TGTGCCAGCAGCTTGGGGACAGGGATTATCTACGAGCAGTACTTC	TRBJ2-7	.	TRBV5-4	TRBD1
CASSLAAGRRVGQYF	TGTGCCAGCAGCTTGGCAGCAGGGCGGAGGGTGGGGCAGTACTTC	TRBJ2-7	.	TRBV5-8	.
CASRAGTGNQPQHF	TGTGCCAGCAGAGCCGGGACAGGGAATCAGCCCCAGCATTTT	TRBJ1-5	.	TRBV28	TRBD1